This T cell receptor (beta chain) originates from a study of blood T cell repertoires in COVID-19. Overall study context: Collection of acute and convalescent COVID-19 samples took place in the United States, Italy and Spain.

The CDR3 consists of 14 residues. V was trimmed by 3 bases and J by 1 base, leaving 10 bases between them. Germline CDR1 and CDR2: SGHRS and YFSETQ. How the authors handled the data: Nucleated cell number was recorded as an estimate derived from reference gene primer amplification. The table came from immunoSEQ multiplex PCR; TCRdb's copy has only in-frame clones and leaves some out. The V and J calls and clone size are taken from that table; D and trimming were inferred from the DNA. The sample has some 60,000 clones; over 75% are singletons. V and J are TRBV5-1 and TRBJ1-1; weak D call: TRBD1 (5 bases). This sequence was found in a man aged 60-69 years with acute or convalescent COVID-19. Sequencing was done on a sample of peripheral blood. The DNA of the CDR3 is TGCGCCAGCAGCTCGGGCGGGGGGAACACTGAAGCTTTCTTT. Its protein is CASSSGGGNTEAFF. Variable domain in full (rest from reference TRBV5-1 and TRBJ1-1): KAGVTQTPRYLIKTRGQQVTLSCSPISGHRSVSWYQQTPGQGLQFLFEYFSETQRNKGNFPGRFSGRQFSNSRSEMNVSTLELGDSALYLCASSSGGGNTEAFFGQGTRLTVV.